These 32 T cell receptor beta chains came from one sample sequenced in a study of CD8+ T cells in alopecia areata. Reverse transcription of extracted RNA yielded cDNA, which provided the sequencing template. TCRdb keeps only in-frame clones here, not all; method: immunoSEQ multiplex PCR. The sample lists around 190,000 clones, around 65% occurring once. The treatment is: oral pan-JAK inhibitor, 5-10 mg twice daily. The material sequenced was CD4+ T cells sorted from blood, taken at week 4, from a patient treated with tofacitinib. The receptor set was obtained from a human donor with alopecia areata.

V usage is TRBV20-1 and J usage is TRBJ1-1; D is unresolved. This CDR3 has 10 amino acids. Germline loops: CDR1 DFQATT, CDR2 SNEGSKA (reference sequence). The V and J ends lost 6 bases and 4 bases respectively, with 6 bases between them. DNA for the CDR3: TGCAGTGCACTGGGCACTGAAGCTTTCTTT. The encoded protein is CSALGTEAFF.

The chain is built from TRBV20-1 and TRBJ2-3; D remains unclear. V was trimmed by 6 bases and J by 14 bases, leaving 15 bases between them. Germline CDR1 and CDR2: DFQATT and SNEGSKA (reference sequence). This CDR3 comprises 10 residues. The CDR3: CSATRVNGYF. In nucleotides, the CDR3 is TGCAGTGCCACCCGGGTAAATGGGTATTTT.

This clone showed up just once. The chain is built from TRBV30 and TRBJ2-2; unclear D gene. The CDR3 is 12 amino acids. Trimming removed 2 bases from V and 7 bases from J, with 8 bases in between. Per the germline V gene, CDR1 is GTSNPN and CDR2 is SVGIG (reference sequence). The CDR3 sequence: CAWSRTNGELFF. Written as DNA, the CDR3 is TGTGCCTGGAGTAGGACGAACGGGGAGCTGTTTTTT.

This sequence joins TRBV7-2 and TRBJ1-2; D is unresolved. V gave up 1 base and J gave up 7 bases, with 13 bases separating them. CDR3 length: 14 amino acids. Germline CDR1 SGHTA, CDR2 FQGNSA. The CDR3 loop reads CASSLERGMSGYTF. The CDR3 bases are TGTGCCAGCAGCTTAGAACGGGGAATGAGTGGCTACACCTTC.

V is TRBV2 and J is TRBJ1-5; 8 bases are a match to TRBD1. V lost 5 bases and J lost 5; bases outside the gene matches: 8. CDR3 length: 15 residues. Germline lookup yields CDR1 SNHLY and CDR2 FYNNEI. The CDR3 sequence: CASSPDRGRDQPQHF. The CDR3 DNA follows: TGTGCCAGCAGTCCAGACAGGGGCAGGGATCAGCCCCAGCATTTT.

This clone was seen only a few times. CDR3 sequence (DNA): TGTGCCAGCAGCGGGGGGATGACTGAAGCTTTCTTT. Translating it yields CASSGGMTEAFF. This chain links TRBV2 with TRBJ1-1, with a weak D call TRBD1 (5 bases). The germline V gene has CDR1 SNHLY and CDR2 FYNNEI. V was cut by 6 bases and J by 5 bases, with 10 bases left in between. The CDR3 consists of 12 residues.

Concerning this clone itself: One end of the junction varies from germline; a read error may be responsible. V usage is TRBV7-7 and J usage is TRBJ2-7; D gene uncertain. The CDR3 has 14 residues. Germline V gene data show CDR1 as SSHAT and CDR2 as FNYEAQ (reference sequence). The CDR3 nucleotides read TGTGCTAGCAGCTTAACGGACGGCTCCTACGAGCAGTACTTC. Translated, it gives CASSLTDGSYEQYF.

The V call is TRBV7-8, the J call TRBJ2-7, with TRBD2 matching 12 bases. Germline V gene lookup returns CDR1 SGHVS and CDR2 FQNEAQ. The CDR3 is 16 amino acids. V was clipped by 5 bases and J by 1 base; unmatched bases: 6. CDR3 amino acids: CASSPTSGGYSYEQYF. The CDR3 DNA sequence: TGTGCCAGCAGCCCTACTAGCGGGGGGTATTCCTACGAGCAGTACTTC.

V and J are TRBV10-3 and TRBJ2-1, with 9 nucleotides matching TRBD1. With V trimmed by 10 bases and J by 2 bases, 3 bases remained unmatched. From germline, CDR1 is ENHRY and CDR2 SYGVKD. The CDR3 runs 13 residues. The CDR3 nucleotides read TGTGCCACCGGGACAGGGCCCTACAATGAGCAGTTCTTC. Its translation is CATGTGPYNEQFF.

The V gene is TRBV5-1, the J gene TRBJ2-7; perhaps TRBD1 as D (5 bases). V lost 4 bases and J lost 3, with 14 bases in between. Germline CDR1 and CDR2: SGHRS and YFSETQ. The CDR3 has 14 residues. This chain's CDR3 is CASSDQGGIYEQYF. CDR3 DNA: TGCGCCAGCAGCGACCAGGGTGGGATCTACGAGCAGTACTTC.

The chain recombines TRBV9 with TRBJ2-3; perhaps D is TRBD1 or TRBD2 (5 bases each). From germline, CDR1 is SGDLS and CDR2 YYNGEE. V gave up 3 bases and J gave up 1 base, with 15 bases separating them. The CDR3 is 16 residues long. DNA for the CDR3: TGTGCCAGCAGCGGCGGACTGGTAGGGGGCACAGATACGCAGTATTTT. This translates into CASSGGLVGGTDTQYF.

The genes are TRBV5-1 and TRBJ2-7; the D is unclear. CDR3 length equals 15 residues. V lost 0 bases and J lost 5, with 15 bases in between. Germline V lookup: CDR1 SGHRS, CDR2 YFSETQ. The CDR3 loop is CASSLVAGPFNEQYF. The CDR3 nucleotides read TGCGCCAGCAGCTTGGTGGCAGGTCCCTTCAACGAGCAGTACTTC. Full variable domain (outside the CDR3, taken from reference TRBV5-1 and TRBJ2-7): KAGVTQTPRYLIKTRGQQVTLSCSPISGHRSVSWYQQTPGQGLQFLFEYFSETQRNKGNFPGRFSGRQFSNSRSEMNVSTLELGDSALYLCASSLVAGPFNEQYFGPGTRLTVT.

The V call is TRBV15, the J call TRBJ2-5, with 14 bases identical to TRBD2. This CDR3 has 18 residues. Losses at the gene ends were 5 bases for V and 4 bases for J; bases not matched to a gene: 12. Germline loops: CDR1 LNHNV, CDR2 YYDKDF (reference sequence). The chain's CDR3 is CATSARTSGGILRETQYF. CDR3 in DNA: TGTGCCACCAGCGCGAGGACTAGCGGGGGGATTCTCCGAGAGACCCAGTACTTC.

This clone was counted between two and nine times. V gene TRBV5-1 combines with J gene TRBJ2-7, with 10 bases lining up with TRBD2. J was trimmed by 5 bases and V by 4 bases; bases with no gene match: 15. The CDR3 is 17 residues long. From germline, CDR1 is SGHRS and CDR2 YFSETQ. CDR3 region: CASSLRPVAGGWNEQYF. CDR3 coding DNA: TGCGCCAGCAGCCTCCGTCCCGTAGCGGGGGGCTGGAACGAGCAGTACTTC.

The chain combines TRBV29-1 with TRBJ1-4; unclear D gene. The CDR3 is 14 amino acids. The germline V gene has CDR1 SQVTM and CDR2 ANQGSEA. Trimming removed 3 bases from V and 7 bases from J, with 15 bases in between. In DNA, the CDR3 is TGCAGCGTTGAGGTTCCCCCCGTAAGTGAAAAACTGTTTTTT. Its translation is CSVEVPPVSEKLFF.

The chain recombines TRBV29-1 with TRBJ1-1; D remains unclear. The V and J ends lost 1 base and 5 bases respectively, with 17 bases between them. From germline, CDR1 is SQVTM and CDR2 ANQGSEA. CDR3 length equals 15 residues. CDR3: CSVEGGSAVQTEAFF. The DNA for the CDR3 is TGCAGCGTTGAAGGAGGTTCGGCAGTACAGACTGAAGCTTTCTTT.

V and J are TRBV28 and TRBJ2-3; 10 nucleotides match TRBD2. The CDR3 sequence is 16 residues long. With 8 bases clipped from V and 5 bases from J, the junction kept 13 bases outside the gene matches. CDR1 and CDR2 from the germline V gene are MDHEN and SYDVKM. This chain's CDR3 is CASGRARGLARDTQYF. The CDR3 DNA sequence: TGTGCCAGCGGTAGGGCTCGGGGACTAGCGAGAGATACGCAGTATTTT.

The chain uses TRBV27 and TRBJ2-5, with D unresolved. CDR3 length: 14 residues. The germline V gene encodes CDR1 MNHEY and CDR2 SMNVEV (reference sequence). V lost 2 bases, J lost 0 bases, and 7 bases lay in between. CDR3 in DNA: TGTGCCAGCAGTTTAGGCAGGAACCAAGAGACCCAGTACTTC. Translating it yields CASSLGRNQETQYF.

V usage is TRBV5-6 and J usage is TRBJ2-1; TRBD2 aligns across 8 bases. The CDR3 has 17 amino acids. V lost 1 base to trimming and J lost 2 bases; unmatched junction nucleotides: 8. The germline CDR1 and CDR2 sequences are SGHDT and YYEEEE. The CDR3, as DNA: TGTGCCAGCAGCTTGTTATTAGCGGGGAAAACCTACAATGAGCAGTTCTTC. Its translation is CASSLLLAGKTYNEQFF.

Concerning this clone: The sample holds other DNA sequences that translate to the same CDR3. The CDR3 DNA sequence: TGCGCCAGTTCTAGGACAGGGAGGGAAAAACTGTTTTTT. It specifies CASSRTGREKLFF. The chain employs TRBV10-2 and TRBJ1-4, with 8 positions matching TRBD1. J lost 8 bases, V lost 9 bases, and 8 bases had no gene match. The CDR3 has 13 amino acids. Per the germline V gene, CDR1 is WSHSY and CDR2 is SAAADI.

The chain's CDR3 is CASSLERGPRGALHF. For the CDR3, the DNA is TGTGCCAGCAGCTTGGAAAGGGGTCCGAGAGGGGCCCTCCACTTT. The chain joins TRBV27 to TRBJ1-6, with D possibly TRBD1 on 5 matching bases. This CDR3 region has 15 residues. CDR1 is MNHEY, CDR2 SMNVEV, per germline (reference sequence). V lost 6 bases and J 14 bases, leaving 23 bases between the germline ends.

The V gene is TRBV29-1, the J gene TRBJ2-1, with TRBD2 matching 14 bases. The trim removed 5 bases at V and 4 bases at J, leaving 1 base unmatched. The CDR3 covers 14 residues. Germline V gene sequence: CDR1 SQVTM, CDR2 ANQGSEA. The CDR3 sequence is CSVRTSGGYNEQFF. The CDR3 DNA reads TGCAGCGTTCGGACTAGCGGGGGGTACAATGAGCAGTTCTTC.

This clone was detected only a few times. The CDR3 nucleotides read TGCGCCAGCAGCCAAGTATTACTAGCGGGGGCCCAAGAGACCCAGTACTTC. Translation gives CASSQVLLAGAQETQYF. V gene TRBV4-3 combines with J gene TRBJ2-5, with 11 bases lining up with TRBD2. This CDR3 comprises 17 residues. The V and J ends lost 1 base and 1 base, in that order; junction bases with no gene match: 5. Germline V gives CDR1 LGHNA, CDR2 YSLEER.

The chain carries TRBV7-2 and TRBJ1-5, with 10 nucleotides matching TRBD1. The CDR3 consists of 16 residues. The junction had 6 bases not matched to a gene; V was cut back by 4 bases and J by 3 bases. Germline V CDR1 and CDR2: SGHTA, FQGNSA. The CDR3 protein is CASSSLDRGLNQPQHF. As DNA, the CDR3 is TGTGCCAGCAGCTCTCTCGACAGGGGGCTCAATCAGCCCCAGCATTTT.

The V and J genes are TRBV4-1 and TRBJ2-7; D call uncertain. Germline values: CDR1 MGHRA, CDR2 YSYEKL. Trimming took off 0 bases at V and 0 bases at J, with 6 bases between the two ends. The CDR3 is 14 amino acids. CDR3 residues: CASSQDLVSYEQYF. The CDR3 region has the DNA TGCGCCAGCAGCCAAGACCTAGTCTCCTACGAGCAGTACTTC.

This chain links TRBV25-1 with TRBJ2-5, with 7 bases matching TRBD2. Germline V gene lookup returns CDR1 MGHDK and CDR2 SYGVNS. Trimming cost V 8 bases and J 5 bases; bases outside gene matches: 2. The CDR3 has 11 amino acids. Written as DNA, the CDR3 is TGTGCCAGCGGGGGGGGTGAGACCCAGTACTTC. Translated: CASGGGETQYF.

The CDR3 loop reads CASSLGGMSNQPQHF. CDR3 sequence (DNA): TGCGCCAGCAGCTTGGGAGGAATGAGCAATCAGCCCCAGCATTTT. This rearrangement joins TRBV5-1 to TRBJ1-5; D not resolved. This CDR3 is built from 15 residues. In germline, CDR1 is SGHRS, CDR2 YFSETQ. Trimming took 0 bases from V and 1 from J, leaving 8 bases between them.

The genes are TRBV7-2 and TRBJ1-5; maybe TRBD1 (5 bases). Germline CDR1 is SGHTA and CDR2 is FQGNSA. V lost 5 bases, J lost 3 bases, and 14 bases lay in between. This CDR3 region has 15 residues. Here the CDR3 reads CASSLNRQSNQPQHF. Here the CDR3 DNA reads TGTGCCAGCAGCCTAAACCGACAGTCCAATCAGCCCCAGCATTTT.

J is TRBJ2-7 and V is TRBV7-2; 8 positions match TRBD1. Per germline, CDR1 SGHTA and CDR2 FQGNSA. Trimming at V came to 5 bases and at J to 2 bases, leaving 8 bases not matched to a gene. The CDR3 extends over 15 amino acids. The CDR3 reads CASSQTTGDTYEQYF. The CDR3 bases are TGTGCCAGCAGCCAAACGACAGGGGACACCTACGAGCAGTACTTC.

The chain joins TRBV19 to TRBJ1-1, with TRBD1 matching 7 bases. Germline loops: CDR1 LNHDA, CDR2 SQIVND (reference sequence). With 8 bases clipped from V and 4 bases from J, the junction kept 7 bases outside the gene matches. This CDR3 spans 13 amino acids. In nucleotides, the CDR3 is TGTGCCAGTCAAAGGGGGCAGGGCACTGAAGCTTTCTTT. It translates to CASQRGQGTEAFF.

This chain links TRBV30 with TRBJ1-5; D call uncertain. The germline V gene encodes CDR1 GTSNPN and CDR2 SVGIG (reference sequence). V dropped 0 bases and J dropped 9 bases, with 6 bases sitting between them. The CDR3 sequence is 11 residues long. CDR3 amino acids: CAWSVSGPQHF. The CDR3 DNA reads TGTGCCTGGAGTGTATCGGGGCCCCAGCATTTT.

V and J are TRBV7-9 and TRBJ2-7; TRBD1 matches at 8 bases. Trimming cost V 4 bases and J 4 bases; bases outside gene matches: 9. The germline V gene encodes CDR1 SEHNR and CDR2 FQNEAQ (reference sequence). This CDR3 region has 15 residues. CDR3 coding DNA: TGTGCCAGCAGCTCCCGGGACAGGAAACAATACGAGCAGTACTTC. Translating gives CASSSRDRKQYEQYF.